Sequencing of this T cell receptor beta chain was carried out in a study of shared clonotypes between healthy human individuals. Study results and caveats: Generation probabilities of non-shared clonotypes were lower (relative to those shared by all four donors). Larger richness was generally estimated for naive than memory subsets.

TCRdb's copy holds only in-frame clones and misses some; the assay was immunoSEQ multiplex PCR. This sample has 2 million to 2.5 million clones; over 85% occur once, and the top ten carry 0.13%. Donors had no recently reported acute infections or vaccinations and were HIV-negative. With respect to this clone: Antigen unknown.

This TCR was recovered from a man aged 18 to 35 in good health. Sequences were obtained from naive CD4+ T cells sorted from blood. Subset here: CD45RA+ positively selected.

Written as DNA, the CDR3 is TGCGCCAGCAGACCGGGCCGGGTAGGTGGCTACACCTTC. Amino acid sequence: CASRPGRVGGYTF. The chain links TRBV10-2 to TRBJ1-2; D remains unclear. CDR1 WSHSY and CDR2 SAAADI come from the germline V gene. The germline V and J ends were trimmed by 6 bases and 7 bases, with 15 bases remaining between them. The CDR3 is made up of 13 amino acids.